This T cell receptor (beta chain) was sequenced during a study of cytomegalovirus exposure and HLA in healthy donors. Looking at the study overall: A prior study identified roughly 110 million unique TCR beta sequences from around 180 million T cells.

This clone was counted once. This CDR3 is 14 amino acids long. V gave up 1 base and J gave up 7 bases, with 13 bases separating them. The germline CDR1 and CDR2 sequences are MGHRA and YSYEKL. With 60 Vbeta and 13 Jbeta primers, the PCR was carried out. The data were produced by immunoSEQ multiplex PCR, yet TCRdb's version contains in-frame clones alone and is incomplete. Of some 190,000 clones in the sample, 85% to 90% were seen once. Material for sequencing was PBMCs. The sequence was obtained from a woman between 18 and 30 years old in good health and CMV-seronegative. The V call is TRBV4-1, the J call TRBJ2-5, with no clear D. The CDR3 sequence is CASSQVALVGTQYF. CDR3 bases: TGCGCCAGCAGCCAAGTGGCGCTAGTGGGGACCCAGTACTTC.